This TCR beta chain comes out of a study of radiation and T cells in renal cell carcinoma. Time point: blood 4 weeks post-SBRT, at nephrectomy. The treatment here: 15 Gy SBRT to primary tumor, nephrectomy 4 weeks later. Nephrectomy followed 15 Gy stereotactic body radiation by 4 weeks. Profiling relied on immunoSEQ multiplex PCR, and the TCRdb table lists in-frame clones only, not all of them. This sample has some 150,000 clones; 80% to 90% occur once, and the top ten carry 15% to 20%. Findings and limits, study-wide: In blood, top tumor clones expanded by 2 weeks, shrinking by 4.

This clone was recorded only once. Its cognate antigen is unknown. V was cut by 2 bases and J by 1 base, with 14 bases left in between. CDR1 and CDR2 from the germline V gene are MNHEY and SVGAGI. The CDR3 spans 16 residues. The origin of this receptor is a woman between 50 and 59 years old with renal cell carcinoma. This chain joins TRBV6-5 and TRBJ1-1; no clear D. The input for sequencing was blood, taken from a patient whose treatment included radiotherapy and nephrectomy. CDR3 nucleotides: TGTGCCAGCAGTTACGAATGGAGCCGTTCGAACACTGAAGCTTTCTTT. Its translation is CASSYEWSRSNTEAFF.